The next 29 T cell receptor beta chains were all read from a single sample in a study of graft-versus-host responses after intestinal transplantation. Method: immunoSEQ multiplex PCR; TCRdb's copy keeps in-frame clones and lacks some. The sample shows 78,000 or so clones, roughly 84% of them seen only once. Antigens for these TCRs are unknown. The sample here was unstimulated CD8+ T cells sorted from spleen or lymph node cells, taken before transplant. These receptor sequences come from a human donor who was the organ donor for an intestinal transplant.

The chain has TRBV6-1 and TRBJ1-1; unclear D gene. CDR1 and CDR2 (germline): MNHNS, SASEGT. V was trimmed by 6 bases and J by 4 bases, leaving 9 bases between them. This CDR3 contains 12 residues. The CDR3 bases are TGTGCCAGCAGGGCTAGCGTCACTGAAGCTTTCTTT. Translated: CASRASVTEAFF.

In DNA, the CDR3 is TGTGCCAGCAGCCCCGGGCCGGGACCCTCATACACCTATAATTCACCCCTCCACTTT. Protein sequence: CASSPGPGPSYTYNSPLHF. The chain carries TRBV28 and TRBJ1-6, with D possibly TRBD1 on 5 matching bases. V shed 6 bases and J shed 2 bases, with 23 bases lying between them. The length of the CDR3 is 19 residues. Germline assignment: CDR1 MDHEN and CDR2 SYDVKM.

The rearrangement joins TRBV5-1 to TRBJ1-1; 7 bases align to TRBD1. With V trimmed by 4 bases and J by 3 bases, 12 bases remained unmatched. The CDR3 consists of 16 residues. The germline CDR1 and CDR2 sequences are SGHRS and YFSETQ. Written as DNA, the CDR3 is TGCGCCAGCAGCCCCCACGGAGACAGGGATTACACTGAAGCTTTCTTT. This gives the protein CASSPHGDRDYTEAFF.

This clone was found once. The chain has TRBV5-1 and TRBJ1-1; D may be TRBD1 (6 bases). CDR3 length: 15 residues. CDR1 is SGHRS, CDR2 YFSETQ, per germline. The V end lost 2 bases, the J end lost 0 bases, and 11 bases lay between the germline ends. The CDR3 DNA sequence: TGCGCCAGCAGCTTTACAGGGCCGATGAACACTGAAGCTTTCTTT. This codes for CASSFTGPMNTEAFF.

The chain joins TRBV6-4 to TRBJ1-3; D perhaps matches TRBD1 (5 bases). The CDR3 is made up of 15 amino acids. Germline CDR1 is MRHNA and CDR2 is SNTAGT. Trimming took 3 bases from V and 2 from J, leaving 11 bases between them. The CDR3 spells CASSEGHGAGNTIYF. The CDR3 region has the DNA TGTGCCAGCAGTGAAGGACATGGGGCTGGAAACACCATATATTTT.

The chain has TRBV7-8 and TRBJ2-1; weak D call: TRBD2 (5 bases). V shed 4 bases and J shed 4 bases, with 14 bases lying between them. CDR1 is SGHVS, CDR2 FQNEAQ, per germline. The CDR3 contains 15 residues. The CDR3 is CASSSPGSPYNEQFF. For the CDR3, the DNA is TGTGCCAGCAGCTCCCCGGGGAGTCCGTACAATGAGCAGTTCTTC.

V usage is TRBV11-2 and J usage is TRBJ2-7, with D possibly TRBD1 on 6 matching bases. CDR3 length: 13 residues. Germline V CDR1 and CDR2: SGHAT, FQNNGV. Trimming took 5 bases from V and 3 from J, leaving 11 bases between them. The CDR3 bases are TGTGCCAGCAGCGAAGGACAGATCTACGAGCAGTACTTC. It encodes CASSEGQIYEQYF.

Of note for this clone: The germline gene is not matched at one end of the junction; a read error may be the cause. The CDR3 nucleotides are TGTGCCAGCAGCGTATCCCCGGGGCACACCAGTGAGCAGCTCTTC. It specifies CASSVSPGHTSEQLF. The chain carries TRBV9 and TRBJ2-1; D assignment may be TRBD1 or TRBD2 (5 bases each). This CDR3 spans 15 amino acids. The germline V gene encodes CDR1 SGDLS and CDR2 YYNGEE. The full variable domain, completed using reference TRBV9 and TRBJ2-1, is DSGVTQTPKHLITATGQRVTLRCSPRSGDLSVYWYQQSLDQGLQFLIQYYNGEERAKGNILERFSAQQFPDLHSELNLSSLELGDSALYFCASSVSPGHTSEQLFGPGTRLTVL.

The chain recombines TRBV5-1 with TRBJ2-1; D unresolved. Germline V gene sequence: CDR1 SGHRS, CDR2 YFSETQ. Between the trimmed V and J ends, which lost 3 bases and 0 bases, there was a span of 10 bases. This CDR3 is built from 15 residues. This chain's CDR3 is CASSSSRSSYNEQFF. As DNA, the CDR3 is TGCGCCAGCAGCTCGTCAAGATCCTCCTACAATGAGCAGTTCTTC.

The chain recombines TRBV29-1 with TRBJ1-2; D gene ambiguous. CDR1 and CDR2 from the germline V gene are SQVTM and ANQGSEA. V was trimmed by 7 bases and J by 5 bases, leaving 11 bases between them. CDR3 size: 11 residues. In nucleotides, the CDR3 is TGCAGCGCAATCATGGGGTATGGCTACACCTTC. Protein sequence: CSAIMGYGYTF.

The gene calls are TRBV28 and TRBJ1-5, with TRBD1 as a possible D gene (5 bases). V lost 6 bases and J 0 bases, leaving 15 bases between the germline ends. Germline-derived CDR1 and CDR2 are MDHEN and SYDVKM. The CDR3 length is 16 residues. The CDR3 loop is CASRLGTAYSNQPQHF. The CDR3 DNA is TGTGCCAGCAGACTCGGGACCGCGTATAGCAATCAGCCCCAGCATTTT.

This rearrangement joins TRBV5-3 to TRBJ2-7; TRBD2 matches at 8 bases. TRBV5-3 is assigned to the ORF class and has an uncertain function. The CDR3 totals 12 residues. Unmatched junction bases numbered 1, after V lost 1 base and J lost 7 bases. The CDR3 bases are TGTGCCAGAAGCTTGTTAGCGGGAGAGCAGTACTTC. Its protein product is CARSLLAGEQYF.

This chain uses TRBV9 with TRBJ2-7, with a tentative D call TRBD2 (6 bases). Between the trimmed V and J ends, which lost 3 bases and 1 base, there was a span of 11 bases. The CDR3 sequence is 14 residues long. CDR1 is SGDLS and CDR2 is YYNGEE in the germline V gene. The CDR3 region has the DNA TGTGCCAGCAGCGCCGGGACTGAGTCCTACGAGCAGTACTTC. Its protein product is CASSAGTESYEQYF. The whole variable domain, filled in from reference TRBV9 and TRBJ2-7, reads DSGVTQTPKHLITATGQRVTLRCSPRSGDLSVYWYQQSLDQGLQFLIQYYNGEERAKGNILERFSAQQFPDLHSELNLSSLELGDSALYFCASSAGTESYEQYFGPGTRLTVT.

The gene calls are TRBV4-1 and TRBJ1-2; D uncertain. Trimming left V 0 bases short and J 9 bases short, with 5 bases between. The V gene's germline CDR1 is MGHRA and CDR2 YSYEKL. The CDR3 consists of 11 residues. CDR3 in DNA: TGCGCCAGCAGCCAAGAAATAAGCTACACCTTC. Its protein product is CASSQEISYTF.

The chain has TRBV6-1 and TRBJ2-5; no reliable D call. The germline CDR1 and CDR2 sequences are MNHNS and SASEGT. V was clipped by 6 bases and J by 4 bases, with 6 bases between them. The CDR3 runs 11 residues. The CDR3 here is CASSSIETQYF. The CDR3, as DNA: TGTGCCAGCAGCAGTATAGAGACCCAGTACTTC.

This rearrangement joins TRBV5-5 to TRBJ2-5; perhaps D is TRBD1 or TRBD2 (5 bases each). This CDR3 spans 14 amino acids. V was cut by 5 bases and J by 5 bases, with 16 bases left in between. Looked up from germline, CDR1 is SGHKS and CDR2 is YYEKEE (reference sequence). In DNA, the CDR3 is TGTGCCAGCAGTTGGGACGGGGCCGCGGAGACCCAGTACTTC. It yields the protein CASSWDGAAETQYF.

The chain combines TRBV7-9 with TRBJ1-2; D remains unclear. The CDR3 consists of 14 residues. CDR1 and CDR2 from the germline V gene are SEHNR and FQNEAQ (reference sequence). Trimming took off 1 base at V and 0 bases at J, with 6 bases between the two ends. The DNA for the CDR3 is TGTGCCAGCAGCTTAGTAGCAGCTAACTATGGCTACACCTTC. Protein product: CASSLVAANYGYTF.

The chain joins TRBV7-9 to TRBJ1-2; possibly TRBD1 for D (5 bases). The CDR3 is 14 amino acids. The V gene lost 4 bases and the J gene lost 8 bases, with 17 bases spanning the gap. Germline V gene lookup returns CDR1 SEHNR and CDR2 FQNEAQ (reference sequence). Here the CDR3 reads CASSSGPPVRGYTF. CDR3 DNA sequence: TGTGCCAGCAGCTCGGGGCCACCGGTCCGGGGCTACACCTTC.

The chain is built from TRBV19 and TRBJ1-6; D is ambiguous. CDR3 length: 17 amino acids. The germline V and J ends were trimmed by 3 bases and 3 bases, with 15 bases remaining between them. Per the germline V gene, CDR1 is LNHDA and CDR2 is SQIVND (reference sequence). CDR3 coding DNA: TGTGCCAGTAGTATGGGCCGAGCAGCTAGCTATAATTCACCCCTCCACTTT. Its protein product is CASSMGRAASYNSPLHF.

CDR3 coding DNA: TGTGCCAGCAGCTTGAACGTGGATACGCAGTATTTT. Protein: CASSLNVDTQYF. The chain has TRBV5-8 and TRBJ2-3; D is ambiguous. The V end was cut by 1 base, the J end by 6 bases, with 6 bases between. The CDR3 has 12 amino acids. From germline, CDR1 is SGHTS and CDR2 YDEGEE.

V gene TRBV6-5 combines with J gene TRBJ2-7, with unresolved D. The CDR3 has 14 amino acids. Germline lookup yields CDR1 MNHEY and CDR2 SVGAGI. V shed 1 base and J shed 2 bases, with 9 bases lying between them. The CDR3 nucleotides are TGTGCCAGCAGTTACTATGGGGATGCCTACGAGCAGTACTTC. It is translated as CASSYYGDAYEQYF.

Only one count was recorded for this clone. The V and J genes are TRBV7-9 and TRBJ1-2; possible D gene TRBD1, 6 bases. Germline assignment: CDR1 SEHNR and CDR2 FQNEAQ (reference sequence). The CDR3 is 16 residues long. With 5 bases removed from V and 6 bases from J, the gap between germline ends came to 22 bases. The CDR3 DNA reads as TGTGCCAGCAGCCCCGAGTTCGGGGGCGGTTTAGATGGCTACACCTTC. Translation: CASSPEFGGGLDGYTF.

For the CDR3, the DNA is TGTGCCAGCATTATCTCGGGGCCCTTAGGCTATGGCTACACCTTC. Its translation: CASIISGPLGYGYTF. The chain combines TRBV2 with TRBJ1-2; TRBD1 might be the D (5 bases). CDR1 and CDR2 (germline): SNHLY, FYNNEI. The CDR3 totals 15 residues. Trimming cost V 7 bases and J 4 bases, with 19 bases left between them.

The chain is built from TRBV11-2 and TRBJ2-7; no clear D gene. The CDR3 has 12 amino acids. Germline-derived CDR1 and CDR2 are SGHAT and FQNNGV. V lost 5 bases and J 7 bases, leaving 12 bases between the germline ends. This CDR3 reads CASSGINGEQYF. As DNA, the CDR3 is TGTGCCAGCAGCGGGATTAATGGGGAGCAGTACTTC.

The V and J genes are TRBV28 and TRBJ2-7, with a tentative D call TRBD1 (5 bases). The CDR3 contains 14 residues. Germline CDR1 reads MDHEN; CDR2 reads SYDVKM. Trimming cost V 4 bases and J 4 bases, with 14 bases left between them. The CDR3 DNA sequence: TGTGCCAGCAGTTCCGTTCGACAGCTATACGAGCAGTACTTC. It yields the protein CASSSVRQLYEQYF.

The rearrangement uses TRBV30 and TRBJ2-6; perhaps TRBD1 as D (5 bases). The CDR3 has 20 residues. V lost 3 bases, J lost 1 base, and 25 bases lay in between. Germline CDR1 GTSNPN, CDR2 SVGIG (reference sequence). CDR3 loop: CAWRAQLYRVQGSGANVLTF. CDR3 DNA sequence: TGTGCCTGGAGAGCACAACTCTATCGGGTTCAGGGATCTGGGGCCAACGTCCTGACTTTC.

The CDR3 region has the DNA TGTGCCAGCAGCCCGGCTTTGGAGGGCTACACCTTC. This encodes CASSPALEGYTF. The V gene is TRBV7-9, the J gene TRBJ1-2; D call uncertain. Trimming took off 5 bases at V and 8 bases at J, with 12 bases between the two ends. This CDR3 comprises 12 residues. The germline CDR1 and CDR2 sequences are SEHNR and FQNEAQ (reference sequence).

By share, this clone counts as medium-sized (0.01 to 0.1%). The rearrangement uses TRBV9 and TRBJ2-1, with 9 bases matching TRBD1. CDR1 SGDLS and CDR2 YYNGEE come from the germline V gene. Losses at the gene ends were 5 bases for V and 8 bases for J; bases not matched to a gene: 11. There are 15 residues in the CDR3. CDR3 protein: CASSAYRTGEHEQFF. The CDR3 DNA reads TGTGCCAGCAGTGCCTACAGGACAGGGGAGCATGAGCAGTTCTTC.

This chain connects TRBV5-4 to TRBJ1-4, with 8 bases that match TRBD1. This CDR3 spans 18 amino acids. Looked up from germline, CDR1 is SGHNT and CDR2 is YYREEE (reference sequence). Losses at the gene ends were 3 bases for V and 4 bases for J; bases not matched to a gene: 14. This CDR3 is CASSSREVSTGDNEKLFF. The CDR3 DNA reads TGTGCCAGCAGCTCCCGGGAAGTATCGACAGGGGATAATGAAAAACTGTTTTTT.